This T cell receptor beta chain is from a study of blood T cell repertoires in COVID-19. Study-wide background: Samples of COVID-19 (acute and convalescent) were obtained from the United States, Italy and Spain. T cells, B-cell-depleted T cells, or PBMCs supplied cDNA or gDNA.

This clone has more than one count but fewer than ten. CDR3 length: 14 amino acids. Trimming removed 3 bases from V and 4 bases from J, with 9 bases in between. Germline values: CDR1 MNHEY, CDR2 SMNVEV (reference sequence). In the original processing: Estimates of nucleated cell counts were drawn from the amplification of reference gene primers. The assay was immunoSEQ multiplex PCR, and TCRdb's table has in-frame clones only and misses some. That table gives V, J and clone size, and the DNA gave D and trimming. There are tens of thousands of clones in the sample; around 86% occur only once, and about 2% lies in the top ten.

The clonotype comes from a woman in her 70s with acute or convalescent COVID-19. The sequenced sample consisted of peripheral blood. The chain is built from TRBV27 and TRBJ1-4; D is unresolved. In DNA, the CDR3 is TGTGCCAGCAGTTTTTCGGGAAATAATGAAAAACTGTTTTTT. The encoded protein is CASSFSGNNEKLFF. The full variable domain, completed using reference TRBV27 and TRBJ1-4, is EAQVTQNPRYLITVTGKKLTVTCSQNMNHEYMSWYRQDPGLGLRQIYYSMNVEVTDKGDVPEGYKVSRKEKRNFPLILESPSPNQTSLYFCASSFSGNNEKLFFGSGTQLSVL.